The T cell receptor (beta chain) described here comes from a study of OX40 agonist ivuxolimab in advanced cancers. About the study: Treatment of patients was with ivuxolimab, an agonistic anti-OX40 (CD134) antibody. Partial responses were achieved by three patients, one with hepatocellular carcinoma and two with cutaneous melanoma. Study-wide results and caveats: There was clonal expansion of CD4+ and CD8+ blood T cells by week 6 at 0.1 to 3.0 mg/kg. CD4+ T cells averaged fewer expanded clones than CD8+ T cells.

V was clipped by 0 bases and J by 2 bases, with 15 bases between them. The CDR3 is 16 amino acids. Germline CDR1 SGHDT, CDR2 YYEEEE. Clones were read by immunoSEQ multiplex PCR, and TCRdb kept only the in-frame ones, dropping some. This table holds over 30,000 clones, over 65% found once. The sample holds a few counts of this clone. Its antigen is still unknown. The genes are TRBV5-6 and TRBJ2-7; possibly TRBD2 for D (7 bases). This clonotype was sampled from an adult with an advanced solid tumor such as melanoma, head and neck, liver or kidney cancer. The material was CD4+ or CD8+ T cells sorted from blood, obtained in a trial of the OX40 agonist ivuxolimab. The CDR3 DNA reads as TGTGCCAGCAGCTTGGAAGGGGGGGCCTCAACCTACGAGCAGTACTTC. Its translation is CASSLEGGASTYEQYF.